This TCR beta chain is drawn from a study of blood T cell repertoires in COVID-19. Clones were read by immunoSEQ multiplex PCR, and TCRdb kept only the in-frame ones, dropping some. The sample has fewer than 300,000 clones; approximately 83% are singletons. Trimming left V 5 bases short and J 8 bases short, with 19 bases between. The CDR3 loop spans 15 amino acids. Germline V gene lookup returns CDR1 SEHNR and CDR2 FQNEAQ (reference sequence). The participants were between about 18 and 90 years old and came from 24 US areas. The sequence derives from a young woman who had recovered from COVID-19. J is TRBJ2-1 and V is TRBV7-9; tentatively, D is TRBD1 (5 bases). Sequencing was performed on PBMCs or T cells enriched from blood (not recorded which). CDR3 bases: TGTGCCAGCAGCACGTTTAGGGGTTGGCTCCATGAGCAGTTCTTC. Translated, it gives CASSTFRGWLHEQFF.